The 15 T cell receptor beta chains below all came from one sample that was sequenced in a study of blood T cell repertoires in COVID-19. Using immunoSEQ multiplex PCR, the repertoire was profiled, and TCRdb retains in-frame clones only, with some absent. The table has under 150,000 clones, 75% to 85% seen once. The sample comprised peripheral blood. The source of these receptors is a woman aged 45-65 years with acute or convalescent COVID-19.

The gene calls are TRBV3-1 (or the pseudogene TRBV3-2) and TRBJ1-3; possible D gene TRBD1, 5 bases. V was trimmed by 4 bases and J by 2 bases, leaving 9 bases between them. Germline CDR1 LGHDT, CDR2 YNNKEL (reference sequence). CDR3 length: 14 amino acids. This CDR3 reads CASSLRETGNTIYF. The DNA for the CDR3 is TGTGCCAGCAGCCTCAGGGAAACTGGAAACACCATATATTTT.

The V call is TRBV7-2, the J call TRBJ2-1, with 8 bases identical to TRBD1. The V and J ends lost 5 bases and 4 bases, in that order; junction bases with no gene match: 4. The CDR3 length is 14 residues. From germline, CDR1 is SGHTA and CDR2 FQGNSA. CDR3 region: CASSPRTGYNEQFF. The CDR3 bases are TGTGCCAGCAGCCCCAGGACAGGGTACAATGAGCAGTTCTTC.

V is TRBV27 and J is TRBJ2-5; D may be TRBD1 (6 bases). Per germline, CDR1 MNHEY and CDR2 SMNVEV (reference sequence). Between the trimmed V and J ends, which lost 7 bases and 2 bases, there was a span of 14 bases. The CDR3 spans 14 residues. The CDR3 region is CASKDQGLQETQYF. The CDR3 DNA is TGTGCCAGCAAGGATCAGGGGCTTCAAGAGACCCAGTACTTC.

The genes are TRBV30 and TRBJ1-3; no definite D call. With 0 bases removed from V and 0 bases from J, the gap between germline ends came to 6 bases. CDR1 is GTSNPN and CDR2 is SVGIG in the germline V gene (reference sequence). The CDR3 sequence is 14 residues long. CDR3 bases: TGTGCCTGGAGTGTAGGACTCTCTGGAAACACCATATATTTT. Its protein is CAWSVGLSGNTIYF.

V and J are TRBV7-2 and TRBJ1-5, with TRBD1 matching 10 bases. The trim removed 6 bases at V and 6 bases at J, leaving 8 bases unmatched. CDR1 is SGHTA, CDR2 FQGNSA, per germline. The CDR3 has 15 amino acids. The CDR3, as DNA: TGTGCCAGCAGTCCGGACAGGGGGGCTGGTCAGCCCCAGCATTTT. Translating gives CASSPDRGAGQPQHF.

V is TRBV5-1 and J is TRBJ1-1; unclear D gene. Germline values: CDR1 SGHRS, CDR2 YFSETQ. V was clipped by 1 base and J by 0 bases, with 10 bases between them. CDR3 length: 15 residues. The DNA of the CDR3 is TGCGCCAGCAGCTTGAACGAGGGCATGAACACTGAAGCTTTCTTT. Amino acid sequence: CASSLNEGMNTEAFF.

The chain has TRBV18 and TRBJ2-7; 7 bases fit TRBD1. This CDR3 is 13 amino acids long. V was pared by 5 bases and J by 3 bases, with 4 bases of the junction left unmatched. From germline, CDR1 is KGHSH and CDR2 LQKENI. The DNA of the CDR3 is TGTGCCAGCTCAGGCCGACAGGGCTACGAGCAGTACTTC. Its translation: CASSGRQGYEQYF.

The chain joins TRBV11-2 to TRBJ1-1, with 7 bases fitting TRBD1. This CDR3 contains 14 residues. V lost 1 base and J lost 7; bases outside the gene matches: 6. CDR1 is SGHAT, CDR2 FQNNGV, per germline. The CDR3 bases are TGTGCCAGCAGCTTAGGGGAAGGGGGCTTTGAAGCTTTCTTT. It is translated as CASSLGEGGFEAFF.

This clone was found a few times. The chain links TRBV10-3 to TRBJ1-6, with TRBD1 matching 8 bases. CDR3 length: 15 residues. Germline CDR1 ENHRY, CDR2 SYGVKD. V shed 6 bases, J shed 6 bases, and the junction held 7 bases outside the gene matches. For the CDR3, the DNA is TGTGCCATCAGAAAAGGGACAGGCGGTAATTCACCCCTCCACTTT. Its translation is CAIRKGTGGNSPLHF.

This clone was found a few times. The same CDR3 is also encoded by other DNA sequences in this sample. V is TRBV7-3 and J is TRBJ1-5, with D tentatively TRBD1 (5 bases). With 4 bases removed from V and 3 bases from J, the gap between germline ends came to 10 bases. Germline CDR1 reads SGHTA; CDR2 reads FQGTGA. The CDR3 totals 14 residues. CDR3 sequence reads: CASSSKTVNQPQHF. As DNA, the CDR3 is TGTGCCAGCAGCTCCAAGACAGTCAATCAGCCCCAGCATTTT.

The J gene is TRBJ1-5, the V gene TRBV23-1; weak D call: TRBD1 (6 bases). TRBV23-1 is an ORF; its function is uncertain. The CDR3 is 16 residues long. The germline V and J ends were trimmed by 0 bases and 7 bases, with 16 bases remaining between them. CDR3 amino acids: CASSQSGRGIGQPQHF. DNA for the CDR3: TGCGCCAGCAGTCAATCCGGCAGGGGAATTGGGCAGCCCCAGCATTTT.

The chain's CDR3 is CASSLGARGIPYEQYF. CDR3 in DNA: TGCGCCAGCAGCCTGGGTGCAAGGGGAATCCCCTACGAGCAGTACTTC. The chain uses TRBV4-3 and TRBJ2-7; D might be TRBD1 (5 bases). V was pared by 4 bases and J by 2 bases, with 18 bases between. Germline CDR1 reads LGHNA; CDR2 reads YSLEER. CDR3 size: 16 residues.

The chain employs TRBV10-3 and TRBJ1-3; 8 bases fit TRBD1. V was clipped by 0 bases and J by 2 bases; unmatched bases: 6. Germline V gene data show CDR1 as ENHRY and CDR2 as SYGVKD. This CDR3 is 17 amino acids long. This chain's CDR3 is CAISESLGQVTGNTIYF. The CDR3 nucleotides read TGTGCCATCAGTGAGTCATTGGGACAGGTTACTGGAAACACCATATATTTT.

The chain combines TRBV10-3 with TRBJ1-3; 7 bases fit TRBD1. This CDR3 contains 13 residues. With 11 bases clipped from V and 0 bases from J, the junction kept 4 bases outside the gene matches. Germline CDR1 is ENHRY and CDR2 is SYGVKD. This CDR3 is CASRDSSGNTIYF. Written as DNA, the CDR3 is TGTGCCTCAAGGGACAGCTCTGGAAACACCATATATTTT.

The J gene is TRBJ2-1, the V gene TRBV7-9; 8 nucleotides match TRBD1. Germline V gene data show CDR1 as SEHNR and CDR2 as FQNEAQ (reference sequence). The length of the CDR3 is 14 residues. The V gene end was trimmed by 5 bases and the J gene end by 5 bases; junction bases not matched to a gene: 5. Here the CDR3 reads CASSLGQVNNEQFF. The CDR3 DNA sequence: TGTGCCAGCAGCCTGGGACAGGTAAACAATGAGCAGTTCTTC.